What follows is one TCR beta chain and its context. The antigen is undetermined. This sample was taken from a study of cytomegalovirus exposure and HLA in healthy donors. Study findings and constraints: About 90% or about 30% of the time was how often most TCR beta V segments were productive, according to an earlier analysis. TRBV6-2, TRBV6-3 and other indistinguishable V segments were excluded. HLA restriction was apparent for most CMV-associated TCR beta chains in a later analysis. Likely technical artifact: a cluster of highly shared sequence variants.

The V gene's germline CDR1 is SGHTS and CDR2 YDEGEE. CDR3 length: 17 amino acids. The V and J ends lost 3 bases and 2 bases respectively, with 19 bases between them. PCR used 60 Vbeta primers and 13 Jbeta primers. Libraries were prepared by immunoSEQ multiplex PCR; TCRdb keeps only in-frame clonotypes and omits some of them. The sample has roughly 160,000 clones; approximately 83% are singletons. The sample comprised PBMCs. The gene calls are TRBV5-8 and TRBJ2-3, with D perhaps TRBD2 (6 bases). The sequence came from a man between 18 and 35 years old in good health and CMV-seropositive. The CDR3 DNA reads TGTGCCAGCAGCTGGGTTGTCCGGGACTCCTACACAGATACGCAGTATTTT. Translation: CASSWVVRDSYTDTQYF. Full variable domain (rest looked up from reference TRBV5-8 and TRBJ2-3): EAGVTQSPTHLIKTRGQQATLRCSPISGHTSVYWYQQALGLGLQFLLWYDEGEERNRGNFPPRFSGRQFPNYSSELNVNALELEDSALYLCASSWVVRDSYTDTQYFGPGTRLTVL.